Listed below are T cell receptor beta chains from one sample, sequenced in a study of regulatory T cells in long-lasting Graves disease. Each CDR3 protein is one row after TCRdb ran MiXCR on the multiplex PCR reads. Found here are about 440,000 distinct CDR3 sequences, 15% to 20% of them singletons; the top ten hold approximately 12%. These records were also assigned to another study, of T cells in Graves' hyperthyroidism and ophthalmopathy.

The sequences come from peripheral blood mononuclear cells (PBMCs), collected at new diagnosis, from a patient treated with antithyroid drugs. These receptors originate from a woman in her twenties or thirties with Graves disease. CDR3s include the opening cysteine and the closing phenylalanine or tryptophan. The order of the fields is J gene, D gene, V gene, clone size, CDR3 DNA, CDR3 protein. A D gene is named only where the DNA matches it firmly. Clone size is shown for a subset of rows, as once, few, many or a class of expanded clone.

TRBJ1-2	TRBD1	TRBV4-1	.	TGCGCCAGCAGCCAGCCCCCCGCCGGGACAGGGGCTAACTATGGCTACACCTTC	CASSQPPAGTGANYGYTF
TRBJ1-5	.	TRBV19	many	TGTGCCAGCAATCAACTTTCGGGGCAGCCCCAGCATTTT	CASNQLSGQPQHF
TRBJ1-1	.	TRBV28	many	TGTGCCAGCAGCGAACACACCAGGGGCCCGGCTTTCTTT	CASSEHTRGPAFF
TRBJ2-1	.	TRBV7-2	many	TGTGCCAGCGGCGGGGGCGCACAAAATGAGCAGTTCTTC	CASGGGAQNEQFF
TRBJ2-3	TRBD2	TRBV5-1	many	TGCGCCAGCAGCGCCGGGACTAGCGTATACACAGATACGCAGTATTTT	CASSAGTSVYTDTQYF
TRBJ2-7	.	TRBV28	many	TGTGCCAGCACTCTAGGGGGGTCCCAGGCCTACGAGCAGTACTTC	CASTLGGSQAYEQYF
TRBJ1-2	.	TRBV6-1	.	TGTGCCACCGGTTGGGGGGACTGTGGCTACACCTTC	CATGWGDCGYTF
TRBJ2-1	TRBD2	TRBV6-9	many	TGTGCCAGCAGTTATGGTCGCAGCGGGAGAACAAATGAGCAGTTCTTC	CASSYGRSGRTNEQFF
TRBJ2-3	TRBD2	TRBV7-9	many	TGTGCCAGTTGGACTAGCGGGGGAGTCACGGATACGCAGTATTTT	CASWTSGGVTDTQYF
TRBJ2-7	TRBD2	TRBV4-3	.	TGCGCCAGCAGCCAGAGCCTAGCGGGAGACTCCTACGAGCAGTACTTC	CASSQSLAGDSYEQYF
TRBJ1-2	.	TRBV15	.	TGTGCCACCAGCAAACTCGGACTGGGTGGCTACACCTTC	CATSKLGLGGYTF
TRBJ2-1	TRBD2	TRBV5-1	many	TGCGCCAGCAGCTTCTTATCCGGACTAGCGGCCAATGAGCAGTTCTTC	CASSFLSGLAANEQFF
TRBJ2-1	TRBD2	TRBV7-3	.	TGTGCCAGCAGCTTAACTGTGTCGCCAACCCGGAGGACTAGCGGGAGGTACAATGAGCAGTTCTTC	CASSLTVSPTRRTSGRYNEQFF
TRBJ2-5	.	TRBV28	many	TGTGCCAGCAGTACCCCCCAGGGCAGCGAGACCCAGTACTTC	CASSTPQGSETQYF
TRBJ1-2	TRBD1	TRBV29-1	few	TGCAGCGTTAAGGACAGGGGTGATGGCTACACCTTC	CSVKDRGDGYTF
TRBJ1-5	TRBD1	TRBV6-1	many	TGTGCCAGCAGCGAGAGACAGGGGGCTCTTTTGAATCAGCCCCAGCATTTT	CASSERQGALLNQPQHF
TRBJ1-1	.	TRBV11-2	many	TGTGCCAGCAGATTAATTGAGGCCACTGAAGCTTTCTTT	CASRLIEATEAFF
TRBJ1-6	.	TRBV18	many	TGTGCCAGCTCACCAACTGGGGGAACAATTCCCCTCCACTTT	CASSPTGGTIPLHF
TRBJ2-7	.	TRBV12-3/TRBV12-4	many	TGTGCCAGCAGCAGACTTGGGTCAACCTACGAGCAGTACTTC	CASSRLGSTYEQYF
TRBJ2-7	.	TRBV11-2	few	TGTGCCAGCAGCTTAGGTACTACCGGGCGCGAGCAGTACTTC	CASSLGTTGREQYF
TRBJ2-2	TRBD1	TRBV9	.	TGTGCCAGCAGCGTAGTTGGGACAGGGTACGACACCGGGGAGCTGTTTTTT	CASSVVGTGYDTGELFF
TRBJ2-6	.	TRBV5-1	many	TGCGCCAGCAGCTTGGTGGTGGACGGGGCCAACGTCCTGACTTTC	CASSLVVDGANVLTF